This T cell receptor (beta chain) appears in the sequencing data of a study of blood T cell repertoires in COVID-19. Turning to the study itself: COVID-19 samples from acute and convalescent phases originated in the United States, Italy and Spain. Sources were T cells, B-cell-depleted T cells, or PBMCs; the material itself was cDNA or gDNA.

In the authors' methods: Quantification of nucleated cells was approximated via reference gene primer amplification. Sequencing was performed with immunoSEQ multiplex PCR; in TCRdb, only in-frame clones are kept and a portion is missing. That table is the source of V, J and clone size, and D and trimming were worked out from the DNA. The sample records some 250,000 clones, 70% to 90% being singletons. Germline lookup yields CDR1 SGDLS and CDR2 YYNGEE. V dropped 6 bases and J dropped 7 bases, with 22 bases sitting between them. This CDR3 comprises 15 residues. This clone was counted between two and nine times.

Sequencing was carried out using peripheral blood. The source of this sequence is a woman aged 25-40 years who had recovered from COVID-19. This chain joins TRBV9 and TRBJ1-2; possible D gene TRBD1, 5 bases. CDR3 sequence reads: CASTPGRAGDPGYTF. The CDR3 DNA is TGTGCCAGCACCCCAGGGAGGGCCGGTGACCCTGGCTACACCTTC.